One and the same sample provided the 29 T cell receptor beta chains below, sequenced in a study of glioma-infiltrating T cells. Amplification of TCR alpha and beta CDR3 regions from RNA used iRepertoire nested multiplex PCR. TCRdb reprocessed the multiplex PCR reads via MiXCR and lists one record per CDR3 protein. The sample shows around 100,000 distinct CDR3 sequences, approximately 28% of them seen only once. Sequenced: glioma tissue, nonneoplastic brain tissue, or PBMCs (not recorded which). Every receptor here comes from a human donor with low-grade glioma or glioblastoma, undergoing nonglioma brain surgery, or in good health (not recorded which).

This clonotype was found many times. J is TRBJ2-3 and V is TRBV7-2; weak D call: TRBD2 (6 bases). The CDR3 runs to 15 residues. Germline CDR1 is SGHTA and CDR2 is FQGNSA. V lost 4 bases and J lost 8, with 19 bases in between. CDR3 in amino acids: CASSSSRGSRGTQYF. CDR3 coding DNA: TGTGCCAGCAGCTCAAGCCGGGGGTCCCGAGGTACGCAGTATTTT.

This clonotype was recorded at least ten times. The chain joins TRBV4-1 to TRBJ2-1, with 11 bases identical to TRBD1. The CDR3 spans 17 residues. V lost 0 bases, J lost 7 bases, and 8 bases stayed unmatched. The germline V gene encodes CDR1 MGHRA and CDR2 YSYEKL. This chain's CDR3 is CASSQDRWTGGGNEQFF. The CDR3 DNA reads TGCGCCAGCAGCCAAGATCGATGGACAGGGGGCGGGAATGAGCAGTTCTTC.

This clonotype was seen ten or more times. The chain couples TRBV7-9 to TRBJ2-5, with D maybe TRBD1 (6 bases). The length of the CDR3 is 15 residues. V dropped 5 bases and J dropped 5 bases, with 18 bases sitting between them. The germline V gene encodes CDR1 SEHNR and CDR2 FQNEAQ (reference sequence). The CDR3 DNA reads TGTGCCAGCAGCCATACAGGGTTGAGTAGGGAGACCCAGTACTTC. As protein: CASSHTGLSRETQYF. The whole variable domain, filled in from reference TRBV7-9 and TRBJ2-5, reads DTGVSQNPRHKITKRGQNVTFRCDPISEHNRLYWYRQTLGQGPEFLTYFQNEAQLEKSRLLSDRFSAERPKGSFSTLEIQRTEQGDSAMYLCASSHTGLSRETQYFGPGTRLLVL.

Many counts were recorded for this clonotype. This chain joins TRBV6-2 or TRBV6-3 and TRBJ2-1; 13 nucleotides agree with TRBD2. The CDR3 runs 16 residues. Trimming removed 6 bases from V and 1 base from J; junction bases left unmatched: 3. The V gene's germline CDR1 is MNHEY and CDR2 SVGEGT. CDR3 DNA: TGTGCCAGCAGCACTAGCGGGGGGGCGTCCTACAATGAGCAGTTCTTC. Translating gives CASSTSGGASYNEQFF.

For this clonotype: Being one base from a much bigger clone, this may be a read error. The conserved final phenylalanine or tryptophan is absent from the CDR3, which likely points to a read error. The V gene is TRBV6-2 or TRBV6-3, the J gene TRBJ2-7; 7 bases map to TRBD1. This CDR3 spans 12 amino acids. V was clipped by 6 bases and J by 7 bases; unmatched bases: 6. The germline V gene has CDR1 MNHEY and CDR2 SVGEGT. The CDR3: CASSRQGREQYC. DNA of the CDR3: TGTGCCAGCAGCCGACAGGGAAGAGAGCAGTACTGC.

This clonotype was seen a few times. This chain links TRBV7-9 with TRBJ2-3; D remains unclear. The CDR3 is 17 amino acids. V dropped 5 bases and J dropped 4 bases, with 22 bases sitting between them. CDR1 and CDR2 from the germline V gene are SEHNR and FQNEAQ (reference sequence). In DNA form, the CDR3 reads TGTGCCAGCAGCCCCCGGTCCCTCCCATTGGGCCCAGATACGCAGTATTTT. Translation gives CASSPRSLPLGPDTQYF.

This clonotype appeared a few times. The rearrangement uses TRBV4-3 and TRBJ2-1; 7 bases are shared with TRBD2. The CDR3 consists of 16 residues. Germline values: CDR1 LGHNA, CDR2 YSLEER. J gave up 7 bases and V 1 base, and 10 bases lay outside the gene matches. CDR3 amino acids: CASSQGSSGVRNEQFF. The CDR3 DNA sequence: TGCGCCAGCAGCCAAGGGTCTAGCGGCGTTCGGAATGAGCAGTTCTTC.

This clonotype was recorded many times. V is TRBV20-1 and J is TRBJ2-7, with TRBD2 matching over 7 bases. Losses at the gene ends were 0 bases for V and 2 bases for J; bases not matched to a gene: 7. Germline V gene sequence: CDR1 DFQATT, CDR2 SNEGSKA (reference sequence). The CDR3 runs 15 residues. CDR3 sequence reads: CSAREGWTRPYEQYF. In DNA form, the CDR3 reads TGCAGTGCTAGAGAAGGTTGGACTAGACCCTACGAGCAGTACTTC.

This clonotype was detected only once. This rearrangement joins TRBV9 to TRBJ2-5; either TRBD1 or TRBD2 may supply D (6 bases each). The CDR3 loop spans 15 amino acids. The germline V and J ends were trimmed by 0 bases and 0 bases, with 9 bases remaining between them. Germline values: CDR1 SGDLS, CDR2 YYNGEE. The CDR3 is CASSVGGAHQETQYF. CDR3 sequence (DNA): TGTGCCAGCAGCGTAGGGGGGGCCCACCAAGAGACCCAGTACTTC.

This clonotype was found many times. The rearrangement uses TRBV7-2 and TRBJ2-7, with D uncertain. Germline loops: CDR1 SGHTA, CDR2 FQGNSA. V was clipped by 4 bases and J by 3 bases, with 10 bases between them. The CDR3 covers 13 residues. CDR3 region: CASSSSAFYEQYF. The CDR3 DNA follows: TGTGCCAGCAGCTCATCGGCCTTCTACGAGCAGTACTTC.

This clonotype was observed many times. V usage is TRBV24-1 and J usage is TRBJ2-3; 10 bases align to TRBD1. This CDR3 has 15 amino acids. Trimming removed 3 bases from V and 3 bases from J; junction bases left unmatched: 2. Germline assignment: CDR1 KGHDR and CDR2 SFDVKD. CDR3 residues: CATSDDRGRTDTQYF. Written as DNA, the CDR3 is TGTGCCACCAGTGATGACAGGGGGCGGACAGATACGCAGTATTTT.

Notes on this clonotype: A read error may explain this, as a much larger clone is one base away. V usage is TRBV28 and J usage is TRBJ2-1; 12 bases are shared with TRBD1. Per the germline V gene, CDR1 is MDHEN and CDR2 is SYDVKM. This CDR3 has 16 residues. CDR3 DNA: TGTGCCAGCAGCCACCCGGGGACAGGGGGCTACAATGAGCGGTTCTTC. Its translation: CASSHPGTGGYNERFF.

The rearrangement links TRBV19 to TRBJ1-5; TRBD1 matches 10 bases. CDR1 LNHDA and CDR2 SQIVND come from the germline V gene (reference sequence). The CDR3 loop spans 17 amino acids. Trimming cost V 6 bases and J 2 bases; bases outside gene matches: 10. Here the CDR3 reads CASRPPGTGDGNQPQHF. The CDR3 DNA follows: TGTGCCAGTAGACCTCCCGGGACAGGGGACGGCAATCAGCCCCAGCATTTT.

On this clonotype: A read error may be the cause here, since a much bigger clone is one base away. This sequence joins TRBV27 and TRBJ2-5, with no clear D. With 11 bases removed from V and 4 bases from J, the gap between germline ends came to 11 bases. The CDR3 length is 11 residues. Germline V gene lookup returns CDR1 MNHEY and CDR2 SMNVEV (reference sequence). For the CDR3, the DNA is TGTGCCGTCAAAGCCGGAGAGACCCAGTACTTC. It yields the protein CAVKAGETQYF.

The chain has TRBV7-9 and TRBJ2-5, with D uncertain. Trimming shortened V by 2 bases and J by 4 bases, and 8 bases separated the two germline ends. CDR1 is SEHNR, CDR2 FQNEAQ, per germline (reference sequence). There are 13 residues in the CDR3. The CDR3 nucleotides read TGTGCCAGCAGCTTAACAAAGGGAGAGACCCAGTACTTC. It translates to CASSLTKGETQYF.

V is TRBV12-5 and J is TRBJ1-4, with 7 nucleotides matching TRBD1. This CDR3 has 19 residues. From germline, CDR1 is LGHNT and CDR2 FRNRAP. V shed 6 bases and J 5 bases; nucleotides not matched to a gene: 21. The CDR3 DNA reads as TGTGCTAGTGGACCCTCCTGGGGACAGACAATAACCGTAAATGAAAAACTGTTTTTT. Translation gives CASGPSWGQTITVNEKLFF.

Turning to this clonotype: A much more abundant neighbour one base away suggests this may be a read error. The CDR3: CASSEYPGTGKTIYF. The CDR3 DNA reads TGTGCCAGCAGTGAATACCCAGGAACTGGAAAAACCATATATTTT. The chain employs TRBV25-1 and TRBJ1-3; D unclear. Germline CDR1 and CDR2: MGHDK and SYGVNS. The CDR3 length is 15 residues. Full variable domain (outside the CDR3, taken from reference TRBV25-1 and TRBJ1-3): EADIYQTPRYLVIGTGKKITLECSQTMGHDKMYWYQQDPGMELHLIHYSYGVNSTEKGDLSSESTVSRIRTEHFPLTLESARPSHTSQYLCASSEYPGTGKTIYFGEGSWLTVV.

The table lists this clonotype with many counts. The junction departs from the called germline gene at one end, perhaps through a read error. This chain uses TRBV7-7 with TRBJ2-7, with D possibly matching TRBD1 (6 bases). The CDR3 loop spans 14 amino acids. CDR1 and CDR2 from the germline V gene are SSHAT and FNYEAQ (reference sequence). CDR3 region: CASSKIAGDYEQYF. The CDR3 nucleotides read TGTGCTAGCAGCAAGATCGCAGGGGACTACGAGCAGTACTTC.

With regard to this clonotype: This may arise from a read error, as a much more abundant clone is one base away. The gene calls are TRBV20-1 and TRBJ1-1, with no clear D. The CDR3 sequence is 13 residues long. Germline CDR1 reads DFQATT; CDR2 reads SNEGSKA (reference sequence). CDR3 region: CSAGRRPFTEDFF. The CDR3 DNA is TGCAGTGCAGGGAGGCGACCATTCACTGAAGATTTCTTT.

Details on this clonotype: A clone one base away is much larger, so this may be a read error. DNA for the CDR3: TGCAGTGCGCGGACAGGAAGAGGTGGCTGCACCTTC. Protein: CSARTGRGGCTF. The V call is TRBV20-1, the J call TRBJ1-2, with 7 bases aligning to TRBD1. Germline V CDR1 and CDR2: DFQATT, SNEGSKA (reference sequence). CDR3 length: 12 residues.

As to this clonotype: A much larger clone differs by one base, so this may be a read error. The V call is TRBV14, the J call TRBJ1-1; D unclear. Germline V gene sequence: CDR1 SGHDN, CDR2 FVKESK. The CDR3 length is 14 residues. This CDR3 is CASSFGRMNTEALF. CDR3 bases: TGTGCCAGCAGTTTCGGCAGGATGAACACTGAAGCTTTGTTT.

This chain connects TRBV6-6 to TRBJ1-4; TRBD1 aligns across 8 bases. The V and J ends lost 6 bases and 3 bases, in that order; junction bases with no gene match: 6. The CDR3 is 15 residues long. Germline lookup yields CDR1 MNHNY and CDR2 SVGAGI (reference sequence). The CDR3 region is CASSSQGAANEKLFF. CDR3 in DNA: TGTGCCAGCAGCTCCCAGGGGGCGGCTAATGAAAAACTGTTTTTT.

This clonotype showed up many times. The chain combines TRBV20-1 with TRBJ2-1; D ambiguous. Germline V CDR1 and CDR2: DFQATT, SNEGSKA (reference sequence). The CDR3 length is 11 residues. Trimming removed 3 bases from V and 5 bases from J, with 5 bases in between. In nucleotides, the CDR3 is TGCAGTGCTAGGGTTAACAATGAGCAGTTCTTC. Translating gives CSARVNNEQFF.

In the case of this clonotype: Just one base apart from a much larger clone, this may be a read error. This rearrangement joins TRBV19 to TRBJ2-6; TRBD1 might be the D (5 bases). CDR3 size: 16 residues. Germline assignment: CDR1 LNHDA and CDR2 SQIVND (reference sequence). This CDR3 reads CASSIPTVSGANALTF. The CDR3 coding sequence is TGTGCCAGTAGTATCCCAACGGTGTCTGGGGCCAACGCCCTGACTTTC.

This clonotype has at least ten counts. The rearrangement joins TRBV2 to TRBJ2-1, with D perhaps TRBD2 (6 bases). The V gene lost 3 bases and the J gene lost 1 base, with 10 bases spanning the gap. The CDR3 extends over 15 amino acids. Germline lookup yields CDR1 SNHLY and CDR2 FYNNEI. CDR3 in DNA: TGTGCCAGCAGTGAGGGGCTAGCGTCCTACAATGAGCAGTTCTTC. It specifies CASSEGLASYNEQFF.

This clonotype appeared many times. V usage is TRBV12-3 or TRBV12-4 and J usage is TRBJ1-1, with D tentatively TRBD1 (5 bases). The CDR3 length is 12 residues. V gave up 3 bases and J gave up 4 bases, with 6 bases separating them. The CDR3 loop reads CASSLTVTEAFF. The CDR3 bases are TGTGCCAGCAGTTTGACAGTCACTGAAGCTTTCTTT.

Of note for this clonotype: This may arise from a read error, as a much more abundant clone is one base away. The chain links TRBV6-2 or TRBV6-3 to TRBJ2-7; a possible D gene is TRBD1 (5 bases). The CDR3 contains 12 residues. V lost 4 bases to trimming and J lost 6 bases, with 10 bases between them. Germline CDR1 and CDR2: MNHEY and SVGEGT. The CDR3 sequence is CASSSRDAEQYF. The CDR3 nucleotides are TGTGCCAGCAGTTCCAGGGATGCCGAGCAGTACTTC.

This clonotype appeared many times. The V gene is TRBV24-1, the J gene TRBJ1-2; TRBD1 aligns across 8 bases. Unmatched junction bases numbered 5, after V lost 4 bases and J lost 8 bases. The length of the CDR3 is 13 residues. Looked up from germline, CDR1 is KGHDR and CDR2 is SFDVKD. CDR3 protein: CATSEWTGRGYTF. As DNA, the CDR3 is TGTGCCACCAGTGAGTGGACAGGGAGAGGCTACACCTTC.

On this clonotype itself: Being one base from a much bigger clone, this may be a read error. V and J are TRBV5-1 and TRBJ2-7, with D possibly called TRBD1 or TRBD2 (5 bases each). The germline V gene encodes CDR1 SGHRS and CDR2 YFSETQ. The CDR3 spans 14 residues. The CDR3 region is CASSDSGATYEQCF. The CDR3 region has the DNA TGCGCCAGCAGCGACTCCGGGGCTACCTACGAGCAGTGCTTC.